Each of the 8 T cell receptor beta chains below was sequenced from the same sample in a study of identical twins (dated by TCRdb to the mid-2010s). The library was generated by 5' RACE. Sequencing was carried out with an Illumina HiSeq 2000. The public reads were quality trimmed at Q25 with fastp and then assembled into clones with MiXCR by TCRdb, keeping productive beta chains. When rows share a CDR3 protein, they turn into one entry using the most common DNA and genes. For this sample there are around 340,000 distinct CDR3 sequences; 7% to 9.5% appear just once. Jointly, the top ten make up approximately 9.3% of the sample. Sequencing was done on a sample of naive T cells sorted from blood. This sample's cell subset or site label indicates: cells isolated with a human naive T-cell isolation kit. All receptors come from a woman in her 50s in good health.

This clonotype was observed a handful of times. V is TRBV20-1 and J is TRBJ1-5; no reliable D call. The germline V gene encodes CDR1 DFQATT and CDR2 SNEGSKA (reference sequence). The CDR3 covers 16 residues. Trimming removed 3 bases at V and 0 bases at J, with 15 bases between. The CDR3 region has the DNA TGCAGTGCTAGCTCCTTCGACAAGTTTAGCAATCAGCCCCAGCATTTT. It yields the protein CSASSFDKFSNQPQHF.

The V and J genes are TRBV3-1 and TRBJ1-5; D unclear. This CDR3 is built from 9 residues. Trimming cost V 11 bases and J 9 bases, with 8 bases left between them. Per the germline V gene, CDR1 is LGHDT and CDR2 is YNNKEL (reference sequence). CDR3 sequence: CAPTPPQHF. As DNA, the CDR3 is TGTGCCCCCACTCCGCCCCAGCATTTT.

The gene calls are TRBV3-1 and TRBJ2-1; 13 bases map to TRBD2. J was trimmed by 9 bases and V by 5 bases; bases with no gene match: 13. Germline CDR1 reads LGHDT; CDR2 reads YNNKEL (reference sequence). The CDR3 is made up of 17 amino acids. The chain's CDR3 is CASSKPLGLAGVGEQFF. The CDR3 DNA reads as TGTGCCAGCAGCAAACCTCTCGGACTAGCGGGAGTAGGTGAGCAGTTCTTC.

The gene calls are TRBV20-1 and TRBJ2-6; the D call may be TRBD1 or TRBD2 (5 bases each). There are 18 residues in the CDR3. Germline V gene sequence: CDR1 DFQATT, CDR2 SNEGSKA (reference sequence). The germline V and J ends were trimmed by 6 bases and 0 bases, with 21 bases remaining between them. The CDR3 nucleotides read TGCAGTGCCCCTCGAACGCAGGGACGTATCTCTGGGGCCAACGTCCTGACTTTC. Protein: CSAPRTQGRISGANVLTF.

This clonotype was counted only a few times. The chain links TRBV25-1 to TRBJ1-6, with 8 positions matching TRBD1. Germline CDR1 and CDR2: MGHDK and SYGVNS. V shed 3 bases and J 7 bases; nucleotides not matched to a gene: 2. CDR3 length: 14 residues. DNA for the CDR3: TGTGCCAGCAGTGAGGGGACAGGAAATTCACCCCTCCACTTT. Encoded protein: CASSEGTGNSPLHF.

The gene calls are TRBV27 and TRBJ1-2, with 7 bases lining up with TRBD1. Per the germline V gene, CDR1 is MNHEY and CDR2 is SMNVEV (reference sequence). V trimming: 3 bases; J trimming: 3 bases; junction bases outside the gene matches: 7. The CDR3 has 15 residues. DNA for the CDR3: TGTGCCAGCAGTTTCCGACAGGGCCTTCACTATGGCTACACCTTC. Amino acid sequence: CASSFRQGLHYGYTF.

This clonotype was seen many times. The chain has TRBV20-1 and TRBJ1-3; no firm D call. The germline V and J ends were trimmed by 0 bases and 0 bases, with 9 bases remaining between them. The CDR3 is 15 amino acids. Germline V gene lookup returns CDR1 DFQATT and CDR2 SNEGSKA (reference sequence). The CDR3, as DNA: TGCAGTGCTAGAGATGGCGGGAGCTCTGGAAACACCATATATTTT. Translation: CSARDGGSSGNTIYF.

The V gene is TRBV20-1, the J gene TRBJ1-6; TRBD1 aligns across 9 bases. The germline CDR1 and CDR2 sequences are DFQATT and SNEGSKA (reference sequence). This CDR3 spans 14 amino acids. Trimming took 2 bases from V and 11 from J; bases not matched to a gene: 7. This CDR3 reads CSARTGGTLTPLHF. The CDR3 DNA reads TGCAGTGCTAGAACAGGGGGCACTTTGACACCCCTCCACTTT.